These 3 T cell receptor beta chains came from one sample sequenced in a study of shared clonotypes between healthy human individuals. Sequenced by immunoSEQ multiplex PCR; TCRdb stores in-frame clones only, minus some. The sample carries some 2,400,000 clones, 95% recorded once. Sequencing input: naive CD4+ T cells sorted from blood. Specified subset: CD45RA+ positively selected. These receptors all stem from a man aged 18 to 29 in good health.

Regarding this clone: Distinct nucleotide sequences in the sample also encode this CDR3. The chain uses TRBV10-3 and TRBJ2-3; unclear D gene. There are 12 residues in the CDR3. CDR1 is ENHRY and CDR2 is SYGVKD in the germline V gene. Deletions cut 3 bases from V and 4 bases from J, with 5 bases between. CDR3 loop: CAISEVADTQYF. In DNA form, the CDR3 reads TGTGCCATCAGTGAAGTCGCAGATACGCAGTATTTT.

The chain couples TRBV6-4 to TRBJ2-2; D is perhaps TRBD1 or TRBD2 (5 bases each). Per the germline V gene, CDR1 is MRHNA and CDR2 is SNTAGT. CDR3 length: 14 amino acids. Between the trimmed V and J ends, which lost 6 bases and 2 bases, there was a span of 10 bases. Written as DNA, the CDR3 is TGTGCCAGCAGCCCGGGACCAAACACCGGGGAGCTGTTTTTT. Residues: CASSPGPNTGELFF.

The rearrangement joins TRBV2 to TRBJ2-1; D perhaps matches TRBD2 (5 bases). V was pared by 8 bases and J by 0 bases, with 11 bases between. This CDR3 comprises 14 residues. Germline assignment: CDR1 SNHLY and CDR2 FYNNEI. CDR3 region: CASGSESSYNEQFF. CDR3 coding DNA: TGTGCCAGCGGGAGCGAAAGCTCCTACAATGAGCAGTTCTTC.